The source of this T cell receptor beta chain is a study of Ad26.COV2.S vaccination and SARS-CoV-2 variants. Study at large: Intramuscular Ad26.COV2.S at 5x10^10 or 1x10^11 viral particles. Findings of the study overall: Spike-specific CD8+ and CD4+ T cell responses reportedly showed substantial breadth after vaccination. Similar non-spike TCR breadth was seen in vaccine and placebo recipients.

The CDR3 consists of 13 residues. With 5 bases removed from V and 3 bases from J, the gap between germline ends came to 10 bases. Germline CDR1 is SEHNR and CDR2 is FQNEAQ (reference sequence). Produced via immunoSEQ multiplex PCR; TCRdb's table is partial and in-frame only. Among 410,000 or so clones, over 75% were seen once, and the ten largest hold 9% to 15%. Sample treatment: roughly 18 received Ad26.COV2.S at low or high dose, single or two shots; 5 received placebo; per-sample allocation not given. Material that was analyzed had been drawn on day 63 after the first vaccine or placebo injection. This clone was counted between two and nine times. Its target is not known.

The sequence derives from a person between 18 and 65 years old who received the Ad26.COV2.S COVID-19 vaccine or a placebo. This specimen consisted of peripheral blood, obtained in a trial of Ad26.COV2.S vaccine versus placebo. The V call is TRBV7-9, the J call TRBJ1-1; D remains unclear. For the CDR3, the DNA is TGTGCCAGCAGCCAGGAACAATACACTGAAGCTTTCTTT. It encodes CASSQEQYTEAFF.